The sequence of this T cell receptor beta chain was determined in a study of T cells in Graves' hyperthyroidism and ophthalmopathy. The junction had 4 bases not matched to a gene; V was cut back by 7 bases and J by 0 bases. Germline assignment: CDR1 SGHVS and CDR2 FNYEAQ. The CDR3 loop spans 16 amino acids. TCR beta CDR3 region amplification was performed from RNA transcripts. The HTBI primer set was used in a first-round RT-PCR of the TCR CDR3. TCRdb analysed the multiplex PCR reads with MiXCR anew, one entry per CDR3 protein. Of roughly 330,000 distinct CDR3 sequences in the sample, approximately 16% were seen once. A lack of ophthalmopathy progression within 18 months defined stable Graves' hyperthyroidism. The study enrolled patients aged 18 to 65 with newly diagnosed hyperthyroidism of under 2 months' duration. More than 8.5 ml of fresh peripheral blood supplied the PBMCs.

This receptor was identified in a man younger than 40 with Graves' hyperthyroidism. The chain has TRBV7-6 and TRBJ2-1; TRBD2 agrees at 12 bases. Sequenced sample: blood. DNA for the CDR3: TGTGCCAGCATCGGGACTAGCGGGCGCTCCTACAATGAGCAGTTCTTC. Amino acid sequence: CASIGTSGRSYNEQFF.